These T cell receptor beta chains were read from a single sample in a study of control samples from healthy donors and cancer patients. Sequencing used immunoSEQ multiplex PCR; TCRdb keeps in-frame clones, though not all of them. The sample holds approximately 100,000 clones; 90% are singletons and the top ten take roughly 3.4%. Material: blood. The receptor set was obtained from a woman aged 18-29 years in good health. The CDR3 runs from the conserved cysteine through the conserved F or W. The order of the fields is CDR3 protein, CDR3 DNA, V gene, D gene, J gene, clone size. The D gene is left open where the match is weak. Expanded clones get a size class; other rows say once, few or many, or leave the size out.

CDR3 protein: CASSFGELNTGELFF
CDR3 DNA: TGCGCCAGCAGCTTCGGGGAGCTGAACACCGGGGAGCTGTTTTTT
V gene: TRBV5-1
D gene: -
J gene: TRBJ2-2
clone size: -

CDR3 protein: CASSGPAFNEKLFF
CDR3 DNA: TGTGCCAGCAGTGGTCCGGCTTTTAATGAAAAACTGTTTTTT
V gene: TRBV25-1
D gene: -
J gene: TRBJ1-4
clone size: -

CDR3 protein: CASSQDIIGGRAEAFF
CDR3 DNA: TGTGCCAGCAGCCAAGATATCATAGGGGGCAGGGCTGAAGCTTTCTTT
V gene: TRBV3-1/TRBV3-2
D gene: TRBD1
J gene: TRBJ1-1
clone size: -

CDR3 protein: CATQPNHSPLHF
CDR3 DNA: TGTGCCACCCAGCCGAATCATTCACCCCTCCACTTT
V gene: TRBV12-3/TRBV12-4
D gene: -
J gene: TRBJ1-6
clone size: -

CDR3 protein: CASSLGFVGSEQYF
CDR3 DNA: TGTGCCAGCAGCTTAGGATTCGTAGGGTCCGAGCAGTACTTC
V gene: TRBV7-6
D gene: -
J gene: TRBJ2-7
clone size: -

CDR3 protein: CASSQEGSDTQYF
CDR3 DNA: TGCGCCAGCAGCCAAGAAGGGTCAGATACGCAGTATTTT
V gene: TRBV4-1
D gene: -
J gene: TRBJ2-3
clone size: -

CDR3 protein: CASSFDSGLGYTF
CDR3 DNA: TGTGCCAGCAGTTTTGACTCCGGTTTGGGCTACACCTTC
V gene: TRBV6-5
D gene: -
J gene: TRBJ1-2
clone size: -

CDR3 protein: CASQRYRGTNYGYTF
CDR3 DNA: TGTGCCAGTCAAAGATACAGGGGAACTAACTATGGCTACACCTTC
V gene: TRBV19
D gene: TRBD1
J gene: TRBJ1-2
clone size: -

CDR3 protein: CARERKTGWLAGTTYEQYF
CDR3 DNA: TGTGCCAGGGAGCGAAAAACTGGGTGGCTAGCGGGGACTACCTACGAGCAGTACTTC
V gene: TRBV7-3
D gene: TRBD2
J gene: TRBJ2-7
clone size: -

CDR3 protein: CASSPGQGLTYEQYF
CDR3 DNA: TGTGCCAGCAGCCCCGGACAGGGCCTTACCTACGAGCAGTACTTC
V gene: TRBV6-5
D gene: TRBD1
J gene: TRBJ2-7
clone size: -

CDR3 protein: CASSPAVGAEETQYF
CDR3 DNA: TGTGCCAGCTCACCGGCCGTGGGGGCCGAAGAGACCCAGTACTTC
V gene: TRBV18
D gene: -
J gene: TRBJ2-5
clone size: -

CDR3 protein: CASSSLGAGGMNTEAFF
CDR3 DNA: TGTGCCAGCAGCTCTCTTGGGGCAGGGGGCATGAACACTGAAGCTTTCTTT
V gene: TRBV7-2
D gene: TRBD1
J gene: TRBJ1-1
clone size: -

CDR3 protein: CASSLEPSGITSNQPQHF
CDR3 DNA: TGCGCCAGCAGCTTGGAACCATCCGGGATCACATCCAACCAGCCCCAGCATTTT
V gene: TRBV5-1
D gene: -
J gene: TRBJ1-5
clone size: -

CDR3 protein: CASGMEVNSPLHF
CDR3 DNA: TGTGCCAGTGGGATGGAAGTTAATTCACCCCTCCACTTT
V gene: TRBV2
D gene: -
J gene: TRBJ1-6
clone size: -

CDR3 protein: CASSRASGGETQYF
CDR3 DNA: TGTGCCAGCAGCAGAGCTAGCGGGGGGGAGACCCAGTACTTC
V gene: TRBV5-6
D gene: TRBD2
J gene: TRBJ2-5
clone size: few

CDR3 protein: CASSYSGQGGETQYF
CDR3 DNA: TGTGCCAGCAGTTACTCGGGACAGGGTGGAGAGACCCAGTACTTC
V gene: TRBV6-5
D gene: TRBD1
J gene: TRBJ2-5
clone size: -

CDR3 protein: CASSLYSGQGRNYGYTF
CDR3 DNA: TGTGCCAGCAGTTTATACTCGGGACAGGGACGTAACTATGGCTACACCTTC
V gene: TRBV27
D gene: TRBD1
J gene: TRBJ1-2
clone size: -

CDR3 protein: CAPRGTGESNQPQHF
CDR3 DNA: TGTGCCCCCCGGGGGACAGGGGAAAGCAATCAGCCCCAGCATTTT
V gene: TRBV19
D gene: TRBD1
J gene: TRBJ1-5
clone size: -

CDR3 protein: CASSFRRYGGTDTQYF
CDR3 DNA: TGTGCCAGCAGCTTTCGACGTTACGGGGGCACAGATACGCAGTATTTT
V gene: TRBV5-6
D gene: -
J gene: TRBJ2-3
clone size: -

CDR3 protein: CASSLQTGDQGYEQYF
CDR3 DNA: TGCGCCAGCAGCCTACAAACGGGAGATCAAGGCTACGAGCAGTACTTC
V gene: TRBV5-1
D gene: -
J gene: TRBJ2-7
clone size: once

CDR3 protein: CATSRDNPATNEKLFF
CDR3 DNA: TGTGCCACCAGCAGAGATAACCCAGCAACTAATGAAAAACTGTTTTTT
V gene: TRBV15
D gene: -
J gene: TRBJ1-4
clone size: -

CDR3 protein: CASSLSQYGGEQFF
CDR3 DNA: TGTGCCAGCAGCCTCAGCCAATACGGGGGTGAGCAGTTCTTC
V gene: TRBV14
D gene: -
J gene: TRBJ2-1
clone size: -

CDR3 protein: CASSLASGPLTGYTF
CDR3 DNA: TGTGCCAGCAGCTTGGCTTCGGGACCACTCACAGGCTACACCTTC
V gene: TRBV5-5
D gene: -
J gene: TRBJ1-2
clone size: -

CDR3 protein: CASSQERGSSYNEQFF
CDR3 DNA: TGTGCCAGCAGCCAAGAGCGGGGGAGCTCCTACAATGAGCAGTTCTTC
V gene: TRBV4-2
D gene: TRBD2
J gene: TRBJ2-1
clone size: -

CDR3 protein: CASSPTGGNYGYTF
CDR3 DNA: TGTGCCAGCTCACCGACAGGGGGTAACTATGGCTACACCTTC
V gene: TRBV18
D gene: TRBD1
J gene: TRBJ1-2
clone size: -